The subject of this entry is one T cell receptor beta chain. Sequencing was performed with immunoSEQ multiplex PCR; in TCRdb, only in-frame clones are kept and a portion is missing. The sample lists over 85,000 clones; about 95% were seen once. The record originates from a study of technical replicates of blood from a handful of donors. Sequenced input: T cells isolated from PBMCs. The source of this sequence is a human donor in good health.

CDR3 sequence: CASSPTGTDGYTF. The CDR3 nucleotides read TGTGCCAGCTCACCTACAGGGACCGATGGCTACACCTTC. The chain combines TRBV18 with TRBJ1-2, with D perhaps matching TRBD1 (6 bases). The ends were cut back, 3 bases at V and 6 bases at J, with 11 bases in the middle. From germline, CDR1 is KGHSH and CDR2 LQKENI. This CDR3 contains 13 residues.